The clone carrying this TCR beta chain was picked up one time. In the study's own analysis: Amplification of reference gene primers provided the estimated nucleated cell counts. The data were produced by immunoSEQ multiplex PCR, yet TCRdb's version contains in-frame clones alone and is incomplete. D and trimming come from the DNA, and the V and J calls and clone size come from that table. The table lists around 250,000 clones, approximately 87% of them singletons. This record belongs to a study of blood T cell repertoires in COVID-19. For the study at large: Specimens from acute and convalescent COVID-19 originated in the United States, Italy and Spain. In each case, the material was cDNA or gDNA derived from T cells, B-cell-depleted T cells, or PBMCs.

The specimen sequenced was peripheral blood. The clonotype originates from a man aged 55 to 69 who had recovered from COVID-19.

The CDR3, as DNA: TGTGCCAGCAGCTGGGGCGGGAGGAACACTGAAGCTTTCTTT. This codes for CASSWGGRNTEAFF. J is TRBJ1-1 and V is TRBV13; possibly TRBD1 for D (5 bases). The V end was cut by 4 bases, the J end by 1 base, with 10 bases between. Germline V gene data show CDR1 as PRHDT and CDR2 as FYEKMQ (reference sequence). The CDR3 contains 14 residues.